This passage covers 31 T cell receptor beta chains from one sample sequenced in a study of T cells in Graves' hyperthyroidism and ophthalmopathy. TCR beta CDR3 sequences were amplified from RNA transcripts. Initially, a first-round RT-PCR of the TCR CDR3 employed the HTBI primer set. TCRdb itself ran the multiplex PCR reads through MiXCR, one entry per CDR3 protein. The sample has hundreds of thousands of distinct CDR3 sequences; approximately 14% are singletons. Sequencing was performed on blood. These receptor sequences come from a woman between 50 and 59 years old with Graves' ophthalmopathy.

This clonotype was counted many times. The rearrangement uses TRBV28 and TRBJ1-5; D is ambiguous. The CDR3 runs to 18 residues. Looked up from germline, CDR1 is MDHEN and CDR2 is SYDVKM. The V gene lost 2 bases and the J gene lost 4 bases, with 21 bases spanning the gap. DNA of the CDR3: TGTGCCAGCAGTTTAGACCCCCGGGGTAAACGGTCAAATCAGCCCCAGCATTTT. It specifies CASSLDPRGKRSNQPQHF.

J is TRBJ2-3 and V is TRBV7-6, with 9 nucleotides matching TRBD2. V lost 5 bases, J lost 1 base, and 4 bases stayed unmatched. Germline V lookup: CDR1 SGHVS, CDR2 FNYEAQ. The CDR3 runs to 15 residues. CDR3 coding DNA: TGTGCCAGCAGCCCGTGGACTAGCGGCACAGATACGCAGTATTTT. It codes for CASSPWTSGTDTQYF. Full variable domain (remainder filled in from reference TRBV7-6 and TRBJ2-3): GAGVSQSPRYKVTKRGQDVALRCDPISGHVSLYWYRQALGQGPEFLTYFNYEAQQDKSGLPNDRFSAERPEGSISTLTIQRTEQRDSAMYRCASSPWTSGTDTQYFGPGTRLTVL.

This clonotype has ten or more counts. The rearrangement joins TRBV28 to TRBJ2-7; 8 bases agree with TRBD1. The CDR3 runs 13 residues. Germline assignment: CDR1 MDHEN and CDR2 SYDVKM. V lost 4 bases to trimming and J lost 5 bases; unmatched junction nucleotides: 4. Here the CDR3 reads CASSWTGINEQYF. The CDR3 nucleotides are TGTGCCAGCAGTTGGACAGGGATCAACGAGCAGTACTTC. Drawing the rest from reference TRBV28 and TRBJ2-7, the complete variable domain is DVKVTQSSRYLVKRTGEKVFLECVQDMDHENMFWYRQDPGLGLRLIYFSYDVKMKEKGDIPEGYSVSREKKERFSLILESASTNQTSMYLCASSWTGINEQYFGPGTRLTVT.

In its sample, this clonotype was seen many times. The rearrangement uses TRBV30 and TRBJ2-5; 8 nucleotides align to TRBD2. The J segment lost 4 bases and the V segment lost 5 bases, leaving 9 bases of the junction unmatched. The CDR3 contains 14 residues. CDR1 is GTSNPN, CDR2 SVGIG, per germline (reference sequence). In DNA, the CDR3 is TGTGCCTGGTGGTCGGGAGGGCCTGTAGAGACCCAGTACTTC. Its translation: CAWWSGGPVETQYF.

At least ten counts were recorded for this clonotype. This chain links TRBV6-2 or TRBV6-3 with TRBJ2-5, with D unclear. The CDR3 consists of 12 residues. Germline assignment: CDR1 MNHEY and CDR2 SVGEGT. Between the trimmed V and J ends, which lost 5 bases and 4 bases, there was a span of 8 bases. For the CDR3, the DNA is TGTGCCAGCAGTCGTCTCCGAGAGACCCAGTACTTC. It specifies CASSRLRETQYF.

A word on this clonotype: A much larger clone differs from this one at a single base, so this may be a read error. The CDR3 DNA sequence: TGTGCCAGCAGCTTAGAGGGGGGTAGCGGGCACGGCGCCGGGGAGCTGTTTTTT. Translating it yields CASSLEGGSGHGAGELFF. The rearrangement links TRBV7-2 to TRBJ2-2, with a possible D match to TRBD2 (7 bases). V was clipped by 1 base and J by 6 bases, with 21 bases between them. Germline-derived CDR1 and CDR2 are SGHTA and FQGNSA. This CDR3 comprises 18 residues.

This clonotype was seen repeatedly, ten times or more. This chain uses TRBV11-2 with TRBJ2-5; tentatively, D is TRBD2 (6 bases). The CDR3 is 13 residues long. Trimming shortened V by 2 bases and J by 5 bases, and 9 bases separated the two germline ends. The germline V gene has CDR1 SGHAT and CDR2 FQNNGV. The CDR3 region has the DNA TGTGCCAGCAGCTTACCGGGAGTGGAGACCCAGTACTTC. It specifies CASSLPGVETQYF.

Concerning this clonotype: Just one base apart from a much larger clone, this may be a read error. The gene calls are TRBV24-1 and TRBJ2-2, with D tentatively TRBD1 (6 bases). CDR1 is KGHDR and CDR2 is SFDVKD in the germline V gene. This CDR3 region has 14 residues. The DNA of the CDR3 is TGTGTCACCAGTGGACAGCTACTTGACGGGGAGCTGTTTTTT. Translating gives CVTSGQLLDGELFF.

This clonotype was picked up many times. This chain uses TRBV28 with TRBJ2-7, with D perhaps matching TRBD2 (6 bases). The CDR3 runs 12 residues. Germline loops: CDR1 MDHEN, CDR2 SYDVKM. V gave up 7 bases and J gave up 5 bases, with 12 bases separating them. CDR3 coding DNA: TGTGCCAGCACCGGGGGAAGTCACGAGCAGTACTTC. Amino acid sequence: CASTGGSHEQYF.

This clonotype was picked up many times. The V and J genes are TRBV12-3 or TRBV12-4 and TRBJ2-5; TRBD1 matches 7 bases. The junction had 4 bases not matched to a gene; V was cut back by 6 bases and J by 3 bases. This CDR3 spans 13 amino acids. CDR3 coding DNA: TGTGCCAGCAGGAAGGGGACAGAAGAGACCCAGTACTTC. As protein: CASRKGTEETQYF.

This clonotype showed up just a few times. This chain links TRBV19 with TRBJ2-7, with 9 bases aligning to TRBD2. Unmatched junction bases numbered 3, after V lost 3 bases and J lost 0 bases. CDR3 length equals 15 residues. CDR1 LNHDA and CDR2 SQIVND come from the germline V gene (reference sequence). Here the CDR3 DNA reads TGTGCCAGTAGTATCATTAGCGGGAGCTCCTACGAGCAGTACTTC. Its translation: CASSIISGSSYEQYF.

This clonotype appeared a few times. The rearrangement links TRBV28 to TRBJ2-2; D not resolved. From germline, CDR1 is MDHEN and CDR2 SYDVKM. V lost 6 bases to trimming and J lost 4 bases, with 12 bases between them. CDR3 size: 14 residues. CDR3 sequence (DNA): TGTGCCAGCAGAAGACCTAGGTCCACCGGGGAGCTGTTTTTT. Its translation is CASRRPRSTGELFF.

This clonotype was seen ten or more times. The chain carries TRBV7-8 and TRBJ2-1; weak D call: TRBD2 (6 bases). Germline V lookup: CDR1 SGHVS, CDR2 FQNEAQ. This CDR3 region has 13 residues. V was cut by 5 bases and J by 7 bases, with 12 bases left in between. CDR3 protein: CASSLSGRNEQFF. CDR3 nucleotide sequence: TGTGCCAGCAGCCTCTCGGGGAGGAATGAGCAGTTCTTC.

This clonotype has a count of ten or more. The chain employs TRBV20-1 and TRBJ1-2, with D perhaps TRBD1 (5 bases). V lost 6 bases, J lost 6 bases, and 11 bases lay in between. CDR3 length: 11 residues. Looked up from germline, CDR1 is DFQATT and CDR2 is SNEGSKA (reference sequence). The CDR3 region is CSAREGHGYTF. In nucleotides, the CDR3 is TGCAGTGCCAGGGAAGGGCATGGCTACACCTTC.

The rearrangement joins TRBV6-1 to TRBJ1-6; D not certain. V dropped 6 bases and J dropped 4 bases, with 16 bases sitting between them. The CDR3 covers 16 residues. Germline CDR1 is MNHNS and CDR2 is SASEGT. The CDR3 region has the DNA TGTGCCAGCAGCCTCTTCGCGGCCCTTTATAATTCACCCCTCCACTTT. It specifies CASSLFAALYNSPLHF.

Concerning this clonotype itself: One end of the junction is discordant with germline, which a read error may explain. This chain links TRBV7-2 with TRBJ2-7, with D possibly TRBD1 on 5 matching bases. From germline, CDR1 is SGHTA and CDR2 FQGNSA. The CDR3 loop spans 12 amino acids. The DNA of the CDR3 is TGTGCCAGCAGCTTGTGGGGCTACGATCAGTACTTC. Its translation is CASSLWGYDQYF. The whole variable domain, remainder taken from reference TRBV7-2 and TRBJ2-7, is GAGVSQSPSNKVTEKGKDVELRCDPISGHTALYWYRQSLGQGLEFLIYFQGNSAPDKSGLPSDRFSAERTGGSVSTLTIQRTQQEDSAVYLCASSLWGYDQYFGPGTRLTVT.

This clonotype has a count of ten or more. The chain carries TRBV7-9 and TRBJ1-1, with D uncertain. CDR3 size: 16 residues. The V gene's germline CDR1 is SEHNR and CDR2 FQNEAQ (reference sequence). Trimming removed 1 base at V and 1 base at J, with 13 bases between. In DNA form, the CDR3 reads TGTGCCAGCAGCTTAGGGGCCACATACCCGAACACTGAAGCTTTCTTT. Its translation is CASSLGATYPNTEAFF.

This clonotype was detected many times. V and J are TRBV7-3 and TRBJ2-3; D is unclear. The CDR3 runs 15 residues. The germline V gene encodes CDR1 SGHTA and CDR2 FQGTGA. Trimming took off 2 bases at V and 2 bases at J, with 11 bases between the two ends. Here the CDR3 reads CASSLQNSPTDTQYF. In nucleotides, the CDR3 is TGTGCCAGCAGCTTACAAAACAGCCCCACAGATACGCAGTATTTT.

This clonotype was found many times. The rearrangement uses TRBV7-2 and TRBJ2-1; TRBD2 matches 11 bases. The junction had 4 bases not matched to a gene; V was cut back by 2 bases and J by 7 bases. From germline, CDR1 is SGHTA and CDR2 FQGNSA. This CDR3 has 15 amino acids. The CDR3 DNA follows: TGTGCCAGCAGCTTATCCGGGACTAGCGGAAATGAGCAGTTCTTC. Translated, it gives CASSLSGTSGNEQFF.

This clonotype was seen ten or more times. One junction end does not reproduce the germline sequence, and a read error may be involved. The chain employs TRBV7-4 and TRBJ2-7; 7 bases are a match to TRBD1. The CDR3 has 17 amino acids. Germline V gene lookup returns CDR1 SGHVT and CDR2 SQSDAQ. The CDR3 loop is CASGLSPGTEGPYEQYF. The CDR3 region has the DNA TGTGCCAGCGGCTTAAGCCCGGGGACAGAAGGACCCTACGAGCAGTACTTC.

This clonotype was counted ten times or more. The J gene is TRBJ1-2, the V gene TRBV27, with TRBD1 identical over 9 bases. With 5 bases clipped from V and 3 bases from J, the junction kept 7 bases outside the gene matches. From germline, CDR1 is MNHEY and CDR2 SMNVEV (reference sequence). The length of the CDR3 is 15 residues. CDR3 region: CASSQTGGEYYGYTF. DNA for the CDR3: TGTGCCAGCAGTCAAACAGGGGGCGAGTACTATGGCTACACCTTC.

This clonotype came up many times. This rearrangement joins TRBV5-1 to TRBJ2-7; 14 bases line up with TRBD2. This CDR3 contains 18 residues. CDR1 is SGHRS and CDR2 is YFSETQ in the germline V gene. Unmatched junction bases numbered 8, after V lost 0 bases and J lost 3 bases. CDR3 DNA: TGCGCCAGCAGCTTGGGACTAGCGGGAGGGCCGAGGGACTACGAGCAGTACTTC. Amino acids: CASSLGLAGGPRDYEQYF.

The V and J genes are TRBV19 and TRBJ1-2; D unresolved. V lost 5 bases and J lost 2, with 12 bases in between. Germline V gene lookup returns CDR1 LNHDA and CDR2 SQIVND (reference sequence). This CDR3 contains 14 residues. DNA for the CDR3: TGTGCCAGTAGTGAAACAGACATAAACTATGGCTACACCTTC. Its translation: CASSETDINYGYTF.

This clonotype was counted many times. This chain joins TRBV28 and TRBJ2-1, with D uncertain. V dropped 3 bases and J dropped 4 bases, with 13 bases sitting between them. The CDR3 sequence is 15 residues long. CDR1 and CDR2 (germline): MDHEN, SYDVKM. As DNA, the CDR3 is TGTGCCAGCAGTTTGGTCCTAACGGTGTACAATGAGCAGTTCTTC. It translates to CASSLVLTVYNEQFF.

This clonotype was recorded at least ten times. The V and J genes are TRBV6-1 and TRBJ2-1; D is possibly TRBD2 (6 bases). Germline V CDR1 and CDR2: MNHNS, SASEGT. The CDR3 has 14 residues. Between the trimmed V and J ends, which lost 5 bases and 5 bases, there was a span of 13 bases. CDR3 protein: CASSYRGSHNEQFF. CDR3 DNA: TGTGCCAGCAGTTACCGGGGGAGCCACAATGAGCAGTTCTTC.

This clonotype was seen many times. The rearrangement uses TRBV3-1 and TRBJ1-2; perhaps TRBD1 as D (6 bases). Trimming shortened V by 0 bases and J by 4 bases, and 12 bases separated the two germline ends. The CDR3 totals 15 residues. Looked up from germline, CDR1 is LGHDT and CDR2 is YNNKEL (reference sequence). The CDR3 coding sequence is TGTGCCAGCAGCCAAGAAACCGAGGGGGGCTATGGCTACACCTTC. The encoded protein is CASSQETEGGYGYTF. The full variable domain, with the rest looked up from reference TRBV3-1 and TRBJ1-2, is DTAVSQTPKYLVTQMGNDKSIKCEQNLGHDTMYWYKQDSKKFLKIMFSYNNKELIINETVPNRFSPKSPDKAHLNLHINSLELGDSAVYFCASSQETEGGYGYTFGSGTRLTVV.

This clonotype was observed at least ten times. This rearrangement joins TRBV2 to TRBJ2-1; a weak D match, TRBD2 (5 bases). V was shortened by 5 bases and J by 2 bases, with 10 bases between the two germline ends. Germline CDR1 SNHLY, CDR2 FYNNEI. The CDR3 covers 14 residues. The CDR3 protein is CASSLSAPYNEQFF. CDR3 DNA sequence: TGTGCCAGCAGTCTTAGCGCACCCTACAATGAGCAGTTCTTC.

This clonotype was recorded at least ten times. The chain recombines TRBV7-9 with TRBJ2-5; D possibly corresponds to TRBD1 (7 bases). V lost 4 bases and J 4 bases, leaving 16 bases between the germline ends. Germline V gene data show CDR1 as SEHNR and CDR2 as FQNEAQ (reference sequence). The CDR3 consists of 15 residues. The CDR3 nucleotides read TGTGCCAGCAGCTCAGAGGGGGGACAGCGAGAGACCCAGTACTTC. It yields the protein CASSSEGGQRETQYF.

The table lists this clonotype with many counts. The rearrangement uses TRBV28 and TRBJ1-1, with 7 positions matching TRBD1. The CDR3 covers 15 residues. CDR1 and CDR2 from the germline V gene are MDHEN and SYDVKM. V gave up 4 bases and J gave up 1 base; unmatched junction bases: 6. This chain's CDR3 is CASSSYRGGNTEAFF. DNA for the CDR3: TGTGCCAGCAGTTCCTACAGGGGAGGGAACACTGAAGCTTTCTTT.

There are a few counts of this clonotype. The V and J genes are TRBV5-4 and TRBJ2-5; D unresolved. The CDR3 has 13 amino acids. V was trimmed by 2 bases and J by 7 bases, leaving 12 bases between them. Germline CDR1 SGHNT, CDR2 YYREEE (reference sequence). This CDR3 reads CASSLLPQRTQYF. The CDR3 region has the DNA TGTGCCAGCAGCTTATTACCGCAGAGGACCCAGTACTTC.

This clonotype was observed a handful of times. The V call is TRBV27, the J call TRBJ1-2; D not certain. V gave up 6 bases and J gave up 4 bases, with 12 bases separating them. This CDR3 is 13 amino acids long. Germline V gene data show CDR1 as MNHEY and CDR2 as SMNVEV (reference sequence). The DNA for the CDR3 is TGTGCCAGCAGCAAACTGCGGGGCTATGGCTACACCTTC. Its translation: CASSKLRGYGYTF.